This T cell receptor (beta chain) was documented in a study of OX40 agonist ivuxolimab in advanced cancers. Overall study: From roughly 20 to 85 years was the age range, with a mean of around 57 years, and around 80% were male.

Sequenced by immunoSEQ multiplex PCR; TCRdb stores in-frame clones only, minus some. The sample lists around 56,000 clones, over 75% occurring once. Findings of the study overall: Fewer expanded clones were found on average in CD4+ than in CD8+ T cells.

Regarding this clone: What it recognizes is unknown.

There are 14 residues in the CDR3. J gave up 0 bases and V 5 bases, and 3 bases lay outside the gene matches. Germline CDR1 is SGHAT and CDR2 is FQNNGV. The V gene is TRBV11-2, the J gene TRBJ2-5, with 7 positions matching TRBD2. This receptor was obtained from an adult with an advanced solid tumor such as melanoma, head and neck, liver or kidney cancer. The starting material was CD4+ or CD8+ T cells sorted from blood, obtained in a trial of the OX40 agonist ivuxolimab. Here the CDR3 reads CASSPGTNQETQYF. The DNA of the CDR3 is TGTGCCAGCAGCCCCGGGACTAACCAAGAGACCCAGTACTTC.